Listed here are 13 T cell receptor beta chains from one sample, sequenced in a study of T-cell reconstitution after alpha-beta-depleted transplantation in children. Unique molecular identifiers were incorporated when the TCRbeta library was constructed. MiXCR, run by TCRdb on the PCR reads, gives a single entry per CDR3 protein. The table includes about 610,000 distinct CDR3 sequences, about a quarter detected once. Material: PBMCs, obtained before TCRalphabeta/CD19-depleted stem cell transplant. These TCRs come from a boy less than two years old with Wiskott-Aldrich syndrome, due to receive a stem cell transplant.

A few counts support this clonotype. The chain uses TRBV7-2 and TRBJ2-1, with no clear D. The CDR3 consists of 15 residues. CDR1 and CDR2 from the germline V gene are SGHTA and FQGNSA. The V gene lost 1 base and the J gene lost 2 bases, with 9 bases spanning the gap. CDR3 bases: TGTGCCAGCAGCTTAGGGCCGGGTACCTACAATGAGCAGTTCTTC. This encodes CASSLGPGTYNEQFF.

This clonotype has a handful of counts. This chain links TRBV28 with TRBJ2-1; 9 bases map to TRBD2. CDR3 size: 16 residues. CDR1 MDHEN and CDR2 SYDVKM come from the germline V gene. After removal of 6 bases from V and 5 bases from J, the junction contained 11 bases not matched to a gene. The DNA of the CDR3 is TGTGCCAGCAGCCCGGTTAGCGGGAGAGGGCACAATGAGCAGTTCTTC. Amino acid sequence: CASSPVSGRGHNEQFF.

The rearrangement links TRBV5-4 to TRBJ2-1; no reliable D call. CDR3 length equals 13 residues. Trimming cost V 2 bases and J 7 bases, with 10 bases left between them. Germline CDR1 and CDR2: SGHNT and YYREEE (reference sequence). In nucleotides, the CDR3 is TGTGCCAGCAGCTTCAGGACGGAGAATGAGCAGTTCTTC. Its translation is CASSFRTENEQFF.

This clonotype was seen only a few times. The chain uses TRBV7-2 and TRBJ1-5; maybe TRBD1 (5 bases). Trimming left V 5 bases short and J 4 bases short, with 18 bases between. The length of the CDR3 is 16 residues. Germline-derived CDR1 and CDR2 are SGHTA and FQGNSA. Here the CDR3 DNA reads TGTGCCAGCAGCCCTCACGCAGGGACGGAGAATCAGCCCCAGCATTTT. Protein sequence: CASSPHAGTENQPQHF.

This clonotype was detected a few times. The chain combines TRBV4-1 with TRBJ2-5; 9 nucleotides agree with TRBD2. CDR3 length equals 15 residues. Germline V gene lookup returns CDR1 MGHRA and CDR2 YSYEKL. V was pared by 6 bases and J by 3 bases, with 8 bases of the junction left unmatched. CDR3 in DNA: TGCGCCAGCAGGGAGATAGCGGGAGCGAAAGAGACCCAGTACTTC. Translating it yields CASREIAGAKETQYF.

The CDR3 loop is CSASEGLAGGIDTQYF. Written as DNA, the CDR3 is TGCAGTGCTAGTGAGGGACTAGCGGGAGGTATAGATACGCAGTATTTT. The V gene is TRBV20-1, the J gene TRBJ2-3; 15 positions agree with TRBD2. The germline CDR1 and CDR2 sequences are DFQATT and SNEGSKA (reference sequence). CDR3 length: 16 amino acids. The ends lost 3 bases at V and 5 bases at J; junction bases unmatched: 6.

This chain uses TRBV5-1 with TRBJ1-2, with 8 bases lining up with TRBD1. This CDR3 comprises 12 residues. V was clipped by 5 bases and J by 4 bases; unmatched bases: 1. Germline V gene data show CDR1 as SGHRS and CDR2 as YFSETQ. Written as DNA, the CDR3 is TGCGCCAGCAGGGGACAGGCCTATGGCTACACCTTC. This encodes CASRGQAYGYTF.

The gene calls are TRBV12-3 or TRBV12-4 and TRBJ1-4, with D perhaps TRBD1 (5 bases). The CDR3 runs to 15 residues. V lost 0 bases and J lost 11, with 16 bases in between. CDR3 region: CASSLAAGTGPKLFF. In DNA, the CDR3 is TGTGCCAGCAGTTTAGCGGCAGGGACGGGTCCGAAACTGTTTTTT.

In its sample, this clonotype was seen a few times. This chain joins TRBV5-1 and TRBJ1-5; the D gene is possibly TRBD1 (5 bases). This CDR3 comprises 15 residues. Germline values: CDR1 SGHRS, CDR2 YFSETQ. Trimming shortened V by 4 bases and J by 3 bases, and 14 bases separated the two germline ends. CDR3: CASSPTAGINQPQHF. Here the CDR3 DNA reads TGCGCCAGCAGCCCTACCGCAGGGATCAATCAGCCCCAGCATTTT.

Notes on this clonotype: One junction end disagrees with the germline gene, perhaps due to a read error. The chain combines TRBV2 with TRBJ2-3, with D uncertain. Germline CDR1 reads SNHLY; CDR2 reads FYNNEI. The length of the CDR3 is 14 residues. Written as DNA, the CDR3 is TGTGCCAGCAGTGAAAGGCGAACCACAGATACGCAGTATTTC. Its protein product is CASSERRTTDTQYF. Filled out from reference TRBV2 and TRBJ2-3, the complete variable domain reads EPEVTQTPSHQVTQMGQEVILRCVPISNHLYFYWYRQILGQKVEFLVSFYNNEISEKSEIFDDQFSVERPDGSNFTLKIRSTKLEDSAMYFCASSERRTTDTQYFGPGTRLTVL.

This clonotype came up many times. This chain connects TRBV4-2 to TRBJ1-5, with D uncertain. Trimming shortened V by 0 bases and J by 0 bases, and 6 bases separated the two germline ends. Germline V gene sequence: CDR1 LGHNA, CDR2 YNFKEQ. The CDR3 is made up of 15 amino acids. In DNA form, the CDR3 reads TGTGCCAGCAGCCAAGACTCTTATAGCAATCAGCCCCAGCATTTT. It is translated as CASSQDSYSNQPQHF.

This chain joins TRBV7-3 and TRBJ2-1; 7 positions match TRBD1. With V trimmed by 1 base and J by 4 bases, 10 bases remained unmatched. The CDR3 spans 17 residues. In germline, CDR1 is SGHTA, CDR2 FQGTGA. The CDR3 coding sequence is TGTGCCAGCAGCTTAAGTCCAACAGGGGTTGGATACAATGAGCAGTTCTTC. Encoded protein: CASSLSPTGVGYNEQFF.

This chain connects TRBV9 to TRBJ2-1; 11 positions agree with TRBD2. The junction had 14 bases not matched to a gene; V was cut back by 8 bases and J by 7 bases. CDR1 SGDLS and CDR2 YYNGEE come from the germline V gene. This CDR3 comprises 16 residues. The CDR3 DNA follows: TGTGCCAGGTCATTGCTTAGCGGGAGGGTAAGTAATGAGCAGTTCTTC. This sequence encodes CARSLLSGRVSNEQFF.